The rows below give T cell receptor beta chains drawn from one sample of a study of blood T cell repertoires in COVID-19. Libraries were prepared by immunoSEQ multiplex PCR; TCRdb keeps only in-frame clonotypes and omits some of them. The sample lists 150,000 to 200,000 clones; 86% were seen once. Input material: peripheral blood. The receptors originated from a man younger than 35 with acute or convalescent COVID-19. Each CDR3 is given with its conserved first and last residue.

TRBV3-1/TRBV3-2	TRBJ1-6	CASSRRGGNSPLHF
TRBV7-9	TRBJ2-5	CASSPSGGGQETQYF
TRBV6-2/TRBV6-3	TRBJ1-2	CASSYSPGQGHDYGYTF
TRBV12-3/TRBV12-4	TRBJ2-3	CASGSYTDTQYF
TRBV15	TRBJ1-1	CATSIWVDSPRTEAFF
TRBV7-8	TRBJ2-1	CASSGRQHNEQFF
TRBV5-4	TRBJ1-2	CASSLGGTGGSNYGYTF
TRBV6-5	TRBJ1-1	CASSYGTGATFTEAFF
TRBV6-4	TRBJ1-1	CASSDSPTTGSPTFF
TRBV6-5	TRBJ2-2	CASSPTGSTGELFF
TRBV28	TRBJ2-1	CASRELAGVDNEQFF
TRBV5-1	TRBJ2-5	CASSLAGTGGMSQETQYF
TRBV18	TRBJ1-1	CASSPQTELGAFF
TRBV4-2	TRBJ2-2	CASSQDPISGGFGELFF
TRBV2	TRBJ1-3	CASSAQGAYGNTIYF
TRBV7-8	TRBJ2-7	CASSLSLEQYF
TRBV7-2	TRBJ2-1	CASSPLERGYDEQFF
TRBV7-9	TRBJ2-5	CASSKRDRRGETQYF
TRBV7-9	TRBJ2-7	CASSLGPGEIYEQYF
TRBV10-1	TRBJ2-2	CASSGLAGETPRTGELFF
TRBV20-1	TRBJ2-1	CSASRGLLNNEQFF
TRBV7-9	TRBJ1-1	CASSPSGTEAFF
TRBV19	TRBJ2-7	CASSLAGVDEQYF
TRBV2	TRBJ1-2	CASPTIPYGYTF